What follows are 17 T cell receptor beta chains derived from one specimen sequenced in a study of neurological immune-mediated disorders. MiXCR was run by TCRdb on the 5' RACE reads, yielding one entry per CDR3 protein. The sample consists of about 14,000 distinct CDR3 sequences, about 13% of them appearing once. The sequencing input was CD8+ T cells from blood. Every receptor here comes from a female donor with HTLV-1-associated myelopathy (HAM/TSP).

This clonotype was detected ten times or more. The chain employs TRBV29-1 and TRBJ1-1; 8 bases are a match to TRBD1. Germline V gene lookup returns CDR1 SQVTM and CDR2 ANQGSEA. This CDR3 comprises 13 residues. The V and J ends lost 1 base and 10 bases, in that order; junction bases with no gene match: 8. CDR3 sequence reads: CSVEGQGSPGAFF. In DNA form, the CDR3 reads TGCAGCGTTGAAGGACAGGGGTCACCGGGAGCTTTCTTT. Supplemented by reference TRBV29-1 and TRBJ1-1, the full variable domain reads SAVISQKPSRDICQRGTSLTIQCQVDSQVTMMFWYRQQPGQSLTLIATANQGSEATYESGFVIDKFPISRPNLTFSTLTVSNMSPEDSSIYLCSVEGQGSPGAFFGQGTRLTVV.

This clonotype was observed at least ten times. The chain is built from TRBV3-1 and TRBJ2-1; 9 bases line up with TRBD2. The CDR3 sequence is 15 residues long. Germline assignment: CDR1 LGHDT and CDR2 YNNKEL (reference sequence). V lost 3 bases, J lost 4 bases, and 4 bases stayed unmatched. The CDR3 region is CASSQGTSLYNEQFF. CDR3 nucleotide sequence: TGTGCCAGCAGCCAGGGGACTAGCCTTTACAATGAGCAGTTCTTC.

The CDR3 region has the DNA TGTGCCAGCAGCTCTCAAGCGGGGTCGGCAACCGGGGAGCTGTTTTTT. It is translated as CASSSQAGSATGELFF. This sequence joins TRBV7-3 and TRBJ2-2; 7 nucleotides align to TRBD2. Germline V lookup: CDR1 SGHTA, CDR2 FQGTGA. Germline trimming cut 4 bases from V and 5 bases from J; bases unmatched to any gene: 10. The CDR3 runs 16 residues.

This clonotype has ten or more counts. A much larger clone lies one base from this, so it may be a read error. The chain employs TRBV7-7 and TRBJ2-1; tentative D call: TRBD1 (6 bases). Germline CDR1 SSHAT, CDR2 FNYEAQ (reference sequence). The CDR3 loop spans 17 amino acids. The CDR3 protein is CASNFGSGTPDFNEQFF. The CDR3 coding sequence is TGTGCTAGCAACTTCGGATCCGGGACACCAGACTTTAATGAGCAGTTCTTC.

The chain links TRBV11-2 to TRBJ2-1, with D maybe TRBD2 (6 bases). The CDR3 is made up of 12 amino acids. Germline CDR1 and CDR2: SGHAT and FQNNGV. V was pared by 8 bases and J by 12 bases, with 17 bases between. DNA of the CDR3: TGTGCCAGCCTCGGGACTTCCGGAGGGCAGTTCTTC. Amino acid sequence: CASLGTSGGQFF.

At least ten counts were recorded for this clonotype. The chain uses TRBV12-3 or TRBV12-4 and TRBJ2-3; no clear D gene. The CDR3 is 14 residues long. Deletions cut 5 bases from V and 0 bases from J, with 9 bases between. The CDR3 spells CASSQETSTDTQYF. CDR3 nucleotide sequence: TGTGCCAGCAGTCAAGAGACCAGCACAGATACGCAGTATTTT.

This clonotype was seen at least ten times. The chain employs TRBV12-3 or TRBV12-4 and TRBJ2-7; D is perhaps TRBD2 (7 bases). The CDR3 runs 12 residues. V was trimmed by 8 bases and J by 3 bases, leaving 11 bases between them. In DNA, the CDR3 is TGTGCCAGCGGGGGGGCCGGCTACGAGCAGTACTTC. It is translated as CASGGAGYEQYF.

This clonotype is labeled large. The gene calls are TRBV6-5 and TRBJ2-7; TRBD1 might be the D (6 bases). V lost 0 bases and J 2 bases, leaving 20 bases between the germline ends. CDR1 is MNHEY and CDR2 is SVGAGI in the germline V gene. The CDR3 extends over 18 amino acids. In DNA form, the CDR3 reads TGTGCCAGCAGTTACTCGAGATTTTGGGACACTCCTACCTACGAGCAGTACTTC. It specifies CASSYSRFWDTPTYEQYF.

In this sample, this clonotype turned up many times. The V call is TRBV5-5, the J call TRBJ1-2, with 7 bases lining up with TRBD1. J was trimmed by 6 bases and V by 3 bases; bases with no gene match: 5. The germline V gene has CDR1 SGHKS and CDR2 YYEKEE (reference sequence). The CDR3 runs 13 residues. The CDR3 spells CASSWVGTDGYTF. For the CDR3, the DNA is TGTGCCAGCAGCTGGGTCGGGACAGATGGCTACACCTTC.

This clonotype was observed at least ten times. The J gene is TRBJ2-1, the V gene TRBV4-1, with 10 bases that match TRBD2. V lost 2 bases to trimming and J lost 4 bases; unmatched junction nucleotides: 8. Germline values: CDR1 MGHRA, CDR2 YSYEKL. CDR3 length: 17 residues. The DNA of the CDR3 is TGCGCCAGCAGCCAAATCGGAGGGACTAGCGAGTACAATGAGCAGTTCTTC. This codes for CASSQIGGTSEYNEQFF.

This clonotype was seen ten or more times. V is TRBV7-6 and J is TRBJ2-7; possibly TRBD2 for D (5 bases). Trimming pared 5 bases from V and 3 bases from J, leaving 11 bases between. This CDR3 spans 13 amino acids. CDR1 and CDR2 from the germline V gene are SGHVS and FNYEAQ. In DNA form, the CDR3 reads TGTGCCAGCAGCAACGGGGTTGGCTACGAGCAGTACTTC. Its translation: CASSNGVGYEQYF.

This clonotype was seen ten or more times. This chain connects TRBV7-8 to TRBJ2-7; D ambiguous. V was trimmed by 0 bases and J by 0 bases, leaving 6 bases between them. CDR1 and CDR2 from the germline V gene are SGHVS and FQNEAQ. The CDR3 loop spans 14 amino acids. The CDR3 DNA reads as TGTGCCAGCAGCTTAGCGAGAGGCTCCTACGAGCAGTACTTC. Its protein is CASSLARGSYEQYF.

This clonotype has a count of ten or more. This sequence joins TRBV4-3 and TRBJ2-1; D is possibly TRBD2 (6 bases). The CDR3 consists of 14 residues. Trimming removed 4 bases from V and 8 bases from J, with 15 bases in between. CDR1 is LGHNA and CDR2 is YSLEER in the germline V gene. The CDR3 DNA reads TGCGCCAGCAGCCGGGACGGGGACTTGTATGAGCAGTTCTTC. Residues: CASSRDGDLYEQFF.

The table lists this clonotype with many counts. The J gene is TRBJ2-7, the V gene TRBV4-1; 9 bases map to TRBD1. Germline CDR1 MGHRA, CDR2 YSYEKL. The CDR3 extends over 15 amino acids. The V and J ends lost 3 bases and 3 bases, in that order; junction bases with no gene match: 6. The CDR3 reads CASSQEGQGSYEQYF. As DNA, the CDR3 is TGCGCCAGCAGCCAGGAGGGACAGGGCAGCTACGAGCAGTACTTC.

The genes are TRBV5-1 and TRBJ2-1; maybe TRBD2 (5 bases). The CDR3 runs 15 residues. Trimming took off 3 bases at V and 6 bases at J, with 16 bases between the two ends. CDR1 and CDR2 from the germline V gene are SGHRS and YFSETQ. CDR3 protein: CASSYRKLRVNEQFF. In DNA, the CDR3 is TGCGCCAGCAGCTACCGGAAGTTGAGGGTCAATGAGCAGTTCTTC.

The chain combines TRBV27 with TRBJ2-3, with unresolved D. The CDR3 is made up of 11 amino acids. V was shortened by 3 bases and J by 8 bases, with 6 bases between the two germline ends. Germline V gene lookup returns CDR1 MNHEY and CDR2 SMNVEV (reference sequence). The DNA for the CDR3 is TGTGCCAGCAGTTTCGGAAGTACGCAGTATTTT. Its translation: CASSFGSTQYF.

Many counts were recorded for this clonotype. J is TRBJ1-6 and V is TRBV4-1; 9 bases are a match to TRBD1. Losses at the gene ends were 3 bases for V and 0 bases for J; bases not matched to a gene: 6. Germline loops: CDR1 MGHRA, CDR2 YSYEKL. The CDR3 is 18 residues long. CDR3 nucleotides: TGCGCCAGCAGCCAGTCACCGGGACAGGGCTCCTATAATTCACCCCTCCACTTT. This encodes CASSQSPGQGSYNSPLHF.